A single sample is the source of the 19 T cell receptor beta chains below, sequenced in a study of blood T cells in healthy people across ages. Primed by a sample-barcoded 5' primer and a J-beta primer mix, a second PCR proceeded for about 6 to 11 cycles. One entry per CDR3 protein, called by TCRdb with MiXCR from the 5' RACE reads. The sample has more than 550,000 distinct CDR3 sequences, roughly 20% seen once. Sequenced material: blood. Receptors were obtained from a man aged 70 or older in good health.

This clonotype has a count of ten or more. The chain employs TRBV29-1 and TRBJ2-7; D is unresolved. The CDR3 length is 11 residues. V gave up 2 bases and J gave up 6 bases, with 8 bases separating them. Looked up from germline, CDR1 is SQVTM and CDR2 is ANQGSEA. The CDR3 region is CSVELNREQYV. In nucleotides, the CDR3 is TGCAGCGTTGAACTTAATCGCGAGCAGTACGTC.

The genes are TRBV9 and TRBJ2-3; D may correspond to TRBD1 or TRBD2 (5 bases each). Germline-derived CDR1 and CDR2 are SGDLS and YYNGEE. CDR3 length equals 14 residues. Trimming pared 3 bases from V and 2 bases from J, leaving 10 bases between. DNA for the CDR3: TGTGCCAGCAGCGCCGGGACCCCCACAGATACGCAGTATTTT. This gives the protein CASSAGTPTDTQYF.

This clonotype came up once. This chain's CDR3 is CSAQDHTEAFF. Written as DNA, the CDR3 is TGCAGTGCCCAGGATCACACTGAAGCTTTCTTT. The chain uses TRBV20-1 and TRBJ1-1, with D uncertain. Germline V CDR1 and CDR2: DFQATT, SNEGSKA (reference sequence). CDR3 length equals 11 residues. V lost 6 bases and J lost 3, with 8 bases in between.

This clonotype was observed once. The V call is TRBV20-1, the J call TRBJ2-7; the D is unclear. The last part of the DNA fits TRBJ2-5 better; the J call may be wrong. The germline gives CDR1 DFQATT, CDR2 SNEGSKA (reference sequence). The CDR3 sequence is 14 residues long. DNA of the CDR3: TGCAGTGCTAGAGATTTTTCAGCTCGAGAGACCCAGTACTTC. This codes for CSARDFSARETQYF.

This chain joins TRBV6-2 or TRBV6-3 and TRBJ1-2, with 8 bases identical to TRBD1. Germline V gene sequence: CDR1 MNHEY, CDR2 SVGEGT. The ends lost 7 bases at V and 5 bases at J; junction bases unmatched: 9. CDR3 length: 14 amino acids. CDR3 region: CASNGQGKGYGYTF. Here the CDR3 DNA reads TGTGCCAGCAACGGACAGGGAAAAGGATATGGCTACACCTTC.

This clonotype was counted between two and nine times. V and J are TRBV2 and TRBJ2-5; D not certain. With 2 bases removed from V and 5 bases from J, the gap between germline ends came to 15 bases. Germline CDR1 SNHLY, CDR2 FYNNEI. CDR3 size: 15 residues. The CDR3 spells CASSEFEILRETQYF. The DNA for the CDR3 is TGTGCCAGCAGTGAATTCGAGATACTTCGGGAGACCCAGTACTTC.

This clonotype was seen more than once but under ten times. The gene calls are TRBV25-1 and TRBJ1-2, with a tentative D call TRBD1 (5 bases). The germline CDR1 and CDR2 sequences are MGHDK and SYGVNS. Trimming left V 6 bases short and J 8 bases short, with 16 bases between. The CDR3 is 13 amino acids. CDR3 in amino acids: CASRDLSGSGYTF. The CDR3 coding sequence is TGTGCCAGCAGGGACTTGTCAGGGTCCGGCTACACCTTC.

The genes are TRBV6-2 or TRBV6-3 and TRBJ1-2, with D unresolved. The CDR3 loop spans 12 amino acids. Germline values: CDR1 MNHEY, CDR2 SVGEGT. Trimming pared 6 bases from V and 6 bases from J, leaving 11 bases between. The CDR3 region has the DNA TGTGCCAGCAGCAGGCGGCTCGATGGCTACACCTTC. Amino acid sequence: CASSRRLDGYTF.

The rearrangement links TRBV18 to TRBJ1-6, with 7 positions matching TRBD1. The CDR3 consists of 17 residues. Losses at the gene ends were 1 base for V and 4 bases for J; bases not matched to a gene: 7. CDR1 and CDR2 (germline): KGHSH, LQKENI. CDR3 coding DNA: TGTGCCAGCTCACCACAGGGACAGCCCGTTTATAATTCACCCCTCCACTTT. Amino acid sequence: CASSPQGQPVYNSPLHF.

The chain has TRBV4-1 and TRBJ2-6; D unresolved. Deletions cut 1 base from V and 4 bases from J, with 5 bases between. CDR3 length: 14 residues. The V gene's germline CDR1 is MGHRA and CDR2 YSYEKL. The CDR3 loop is CASSQGGGANVLTF. The CDR3 coding sequence is TGCGCCAGCAGCCAAGGCGGCGGGGCCAACGTCCTGACTTTC.

The rearrangement uses TRBV7-9 and TRBJ2-1; 7 nucleotides align to TRBD2. The end of the DNA fits TRBJ2-7 better, so the J call may be wrong. The germline V gene encodes CDR1 SEHNR and CDR2 FQNEAQ (reference sequence). The CDR3 is 14 amino acids. For the CDR3, the DNA is TGTGCCAGCACCCAACCGGGACTAACTTACGAGCAGTACTTC. Translating gives CASTQPGLTYEQYF.

The genes are TRBV20-1 and TRBJ2-1, with 11 bases aligning to TRBD2. Trimming cost V 1 base and J 7 bases; bases outside gene matches: 6. Germline CDR1 DFQATT, CDR2 SNEGSKA (reference sequence). This CDR3 spans 15 amino acids. CDR3 sequence (DNA): TGCAGTGCTAGAGGGGAGGCTAGCGGGAGGAATGAGCAGTTCTTC. Protein product: CSARGEASGRNEQFF.

This chain joins TRBV6-1 and TRBJ1-2, with a weak D call TRBD1 (5 bases). CDR3 length equals 14 residues. Trimming shortened V by 1 base and J by 2 bases, and 8 bases separated the two germline ends. CDR1 and CDR2 from the germline V gene are MNHNS and SASEGT. The CDR3 DNA reads as TGTGCCAGCAGTGAAGTTCGGGGGAACTATGGCTACACCTTC. Encoded protein: CASSEVRGNYGYTF.

The V and J genes are TRBV6-6 and TRBJ2-1, with TRBD2 matching over 9 bases. Germline-derived CDR1 and CDR2 are MNHNY and SVGAGI (reference sequence). CDR3 length: 16 residues. V lost 0 bases to trimming and J lost 7 bases; unmatched junction nucleotides: 7. In DNA, the CDR3 is TGTGCCAGCAGTTACTCGTCTTTAGCGGGAGTGAATGAGCAGTTCTTC. It yields the protein CASSYSSLAGVNEQFF.

This clonotype occurred many times. The rearrangement links TRBV24-1 to TRBJ2-5, with D maybe TRBD2 (6 bases). The ends were cut back, 3 bases at V and 2 bases at J, with 18 bases in the middle. This CDR3 is built from 17 residues. Germline V gene lookup returns CDR1 KGHDR and CDR2 SFDVKD. CDR3 in amino acids: CATSDPSTGSGQETQYF. Here the CDR3 DNA reads TGTGCCACCAGTGATCCCTCGACCGGGAGTGGGCAAGAGACCCAGTACTTC.

The chain combines TRBV7-2 with TRBJ2-5, with 10 bases fitting TRBD2. The CDR3 is made up of 16 amino acids. V was clipped by 5 bases and J by 1 base; unmatched bases: 7. Per germline, CDR1 SGHTA and CDR2 FQGNSA. The CDR3 DNA reads as TGTGCCAGCAGCCACCAAGCGGGGGGGGGCCAAGAGACCCAGTACTTC. Its protein product is CASSHQAGGGQETQYF.

V is TRBV30 and J is TRBJ1-5; perhaps TRBD1 as D (5 bases). This CDR3 contains 13 residues. Germline CDR1 is GTSNPN and CDR2 is SVGIG (reference sequence). Trimming removed 5 bases from V and 0 bases from J, with 8 bases in between. This CDR3 reads CAWEQGSNQPQHF. CDR3 nucleotides: TGTGCCTGGGAGCAGGGTAGCAATCAGCCCCAGCATTTT.

J is TRBJ2-2 and V is TRBV5-1; D ambiguous. Germline CDR1 reads SGHRS; CDR2 reads YFSETQ. Deletions cut 0 bases from V and 0 bases from J, with 12 bases between. This CDR3 has 17 residues. CDR3 sequence: CASSLEVQIANTGELFF. The CDR3 DNA sequence: TGCGCCAGCAGCTTGGAGGTACAAATCGCGAACACCGGGGAGCTGTTTTTT.

This clonotype was found a few times. This chain links TRBV4-1 with TRBJ1-2, with 8 bases identical to TRBD1. This CDR3 region has 16 residues. J lost 2 bases, V lost 1 base, and 6 bases had no gene match. Germline assignment: CDR1 MGHRA and CDR2 YSYEKL. CDR3 amino acids: CASSQGGQDLNYGYTF. The CDR3 coding sequence is TGCGCCAGCAGCCAAGGGGGACAGGATCTGAACTATGGCTACACCTTC.